This T cell receptor (beta chain) was observed in a study of STAT5B mutations in CD4+ large granular lymphocyte leukemia. Worth noting for this clone: What it binds is not known.

The germline CDR1 and CDR2 sequences are SEHNR and FQNEAQ (reference sequence). V was shortened by 4 bases and J by 4 bases, with 16 bases between the two germline ends. This CDR3 comprises 15 residues. Study findings and constraints: 25% of private leukemic clonotypes occurred rarely in other patients' non-leukemic repertoires.

The repertoire was sequenced with immunoSEQ multiplex PCR; TCRdb's copy has only in-frame clones and lacks some. Seen here are 34,000 or so clones, around four fifths observed once, and the top ten hold roughly 4.5%. The V call is TRBV7-9, the J call TRBJ1-1; no clear D gene. Sequences were obtained from CD4+ T cells from blood buffy coats. The sequence derives from a human donor in good health. In DNA form, the CDR3 reads TGTGCCAGCAGCTCAGATGTTGCCCTCGGCACTGAAGCTTTCTTT. This gives the protein CASSSDVALGTEAFF.